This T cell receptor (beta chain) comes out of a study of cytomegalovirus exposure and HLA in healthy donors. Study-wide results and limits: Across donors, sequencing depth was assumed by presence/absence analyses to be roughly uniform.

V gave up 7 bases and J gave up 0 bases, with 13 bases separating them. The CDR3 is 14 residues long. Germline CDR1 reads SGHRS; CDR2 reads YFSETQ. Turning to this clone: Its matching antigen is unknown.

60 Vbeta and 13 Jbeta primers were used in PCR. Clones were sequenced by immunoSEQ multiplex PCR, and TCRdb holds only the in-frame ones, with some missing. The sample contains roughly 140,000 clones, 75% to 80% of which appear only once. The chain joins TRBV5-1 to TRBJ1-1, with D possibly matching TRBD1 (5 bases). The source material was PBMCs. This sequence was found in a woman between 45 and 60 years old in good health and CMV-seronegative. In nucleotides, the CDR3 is TGCGCCAGCGGGTGGGGCGGGATGAACACTGAAGCTTTCTTT. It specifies CASGWGGMNTEAFF.